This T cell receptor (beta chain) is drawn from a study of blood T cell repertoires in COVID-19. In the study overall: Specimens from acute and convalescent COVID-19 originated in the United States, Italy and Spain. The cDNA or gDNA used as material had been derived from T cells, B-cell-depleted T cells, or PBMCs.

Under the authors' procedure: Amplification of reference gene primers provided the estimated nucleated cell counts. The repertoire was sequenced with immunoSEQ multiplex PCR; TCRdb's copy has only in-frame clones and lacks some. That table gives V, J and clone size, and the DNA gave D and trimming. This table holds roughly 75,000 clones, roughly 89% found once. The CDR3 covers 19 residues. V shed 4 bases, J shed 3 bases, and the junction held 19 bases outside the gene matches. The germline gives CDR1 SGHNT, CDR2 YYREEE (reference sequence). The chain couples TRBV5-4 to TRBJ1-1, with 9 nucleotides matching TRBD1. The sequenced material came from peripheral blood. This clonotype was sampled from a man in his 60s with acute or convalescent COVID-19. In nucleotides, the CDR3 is TGTGCCAGCAGCCAACTAAGAGGGACAGGGATTACCGGTGACACTGAAGCTTTCTTT. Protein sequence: CASSQLRGTGITGDTEAFF.